This TCR beta chain was obtained from a study of human T cells and chemical hapten exposure. Time point: healthy volunteer bleed at 6 weeks. Total RNA was isolated from whole blood that had not been fractionated. The germline V gene has CDR1 LGHNA and CDR2 YNFKEQ. This CDR3 has 18 amino acids. V was trimmed by 2 bases and J by 1 base, leaving 19 bases between them. In its sample, this clonotype was seen many times. TCRdb called the RACE reads again in MiXCR, with one record for every CDR3 protein. This sample has 65,000 to 95,000 distinct CDR3 sequences; 8.6% occur once, and the top ten carry around 1.7%.

This clonotype originated in a female donor in good health. Some clones in this sample may be carry-over from other donors' samples. The sample comprised whole blood. This rearrangement joins TRBV4-2 to TRBJ2-3; a weak D match, TRBD2 (5 bases). The CDR3 DNA follows: TGTGCCAGCAGCCAAAAAAGGTCCCAGGTGGAGGGCACAGATACGCAGTATTTT. Translation gives CASSQKRSQVEGTDTQYF.